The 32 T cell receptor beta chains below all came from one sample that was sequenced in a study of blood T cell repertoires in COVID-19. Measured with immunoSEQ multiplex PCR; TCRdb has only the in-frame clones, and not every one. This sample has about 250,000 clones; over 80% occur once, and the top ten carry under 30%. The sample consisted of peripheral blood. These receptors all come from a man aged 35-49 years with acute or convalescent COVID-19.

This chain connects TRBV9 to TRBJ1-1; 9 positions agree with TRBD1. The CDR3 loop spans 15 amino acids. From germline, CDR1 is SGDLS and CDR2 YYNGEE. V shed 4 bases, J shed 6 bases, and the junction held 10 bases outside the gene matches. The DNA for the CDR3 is TGTGCCAGCAGCCCCGGGACAGGGTTCATCGCTGAAGCTTTCTTT. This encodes CASSPGTGFIAEAFF.

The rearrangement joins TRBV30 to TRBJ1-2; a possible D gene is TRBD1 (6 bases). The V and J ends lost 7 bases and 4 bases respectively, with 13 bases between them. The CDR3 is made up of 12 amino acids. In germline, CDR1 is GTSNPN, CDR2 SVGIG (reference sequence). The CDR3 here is CALSGQIYGYTF. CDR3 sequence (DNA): TGTGCCTTATCGGGACAAATCTATGGCTACACCTTC.

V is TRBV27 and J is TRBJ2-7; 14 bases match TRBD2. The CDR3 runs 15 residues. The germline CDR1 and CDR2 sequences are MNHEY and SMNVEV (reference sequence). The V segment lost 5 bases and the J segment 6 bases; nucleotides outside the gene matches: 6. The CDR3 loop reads CASSPGTSGRSEQYF. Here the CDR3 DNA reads TGTGCCAGCAGTCCTGGGACTAGCGGGAGAAGCGAGCAGTACTTC.

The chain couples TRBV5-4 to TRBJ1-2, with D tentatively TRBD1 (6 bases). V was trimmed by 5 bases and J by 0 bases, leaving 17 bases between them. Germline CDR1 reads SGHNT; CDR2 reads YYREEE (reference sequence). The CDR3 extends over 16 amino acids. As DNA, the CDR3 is TGTGCCAGCAGTACTAGACAGGCGGGTGCTAACTATGGCTACACCTTC. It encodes CASSTRQAGANYGYTF.

CDR3 residues: CASSAFGVTSGNTIYF. The CDR3 DNA follows: TGTGCCAGCAGTGCCTTCGGGGTGACCTCAGGAAACACCATATATTTT. The chain uses TRBV2 and TRBJ1-3, with unresolved D. The germline gives CDR1 SNHLY, CDR2 FYNNEI. V dropped 4 bases and J dropped 4 bases, with 17 bases sitting between them. This CDR3 spans 16 amino acids.

CDR3: CASSPPPYTGGIQPQHF. The CDR3 DNA sequence: TGTGCCAGCAGTCCGCCCCCCTACACAGGGGGCATTCAGCCCCAGCATTTT. This chain connects TRBV27 to TRBJ1-5, with 9 bases matching TRBD1. The CDR3 spans 17 residues. The V and J ends lost 5 bases and 6 bases, in that order; junction bases with no gene match: 14. CDR1 is MNHEY and CDR2 is SMNVEV in the germline V gene (reference sequence).

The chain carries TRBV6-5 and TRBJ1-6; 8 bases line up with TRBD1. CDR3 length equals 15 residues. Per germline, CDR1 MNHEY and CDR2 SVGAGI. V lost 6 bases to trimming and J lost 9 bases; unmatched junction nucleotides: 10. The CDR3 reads CASSKLSTGVSPLHF. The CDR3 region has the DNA TGTGCCAGCAGCAAGCTATCGACAGGGGTTTCACCCCTCCACTTT.

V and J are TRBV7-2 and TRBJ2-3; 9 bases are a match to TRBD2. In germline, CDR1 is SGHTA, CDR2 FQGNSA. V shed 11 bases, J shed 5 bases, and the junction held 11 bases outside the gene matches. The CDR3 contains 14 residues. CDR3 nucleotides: TGTGCCGTTAGTGGGAAAGCGGGAGGAGATACGCAGTATTTT. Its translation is CAVSGKAGGDTQYF.

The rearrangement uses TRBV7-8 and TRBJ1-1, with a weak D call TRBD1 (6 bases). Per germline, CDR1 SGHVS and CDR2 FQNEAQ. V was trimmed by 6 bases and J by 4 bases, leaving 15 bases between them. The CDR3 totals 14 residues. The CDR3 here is CASRPDRGITEAFF. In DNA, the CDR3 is TGTGCCAGCAGACCGGACAGAGGGATCACTGAAGCTTTCTTT.

DNA of the CDR3: TGCAGGGCGGGCTCCTACGAGCAGTACTTC. It codes for CRAGSYEQYF. V usage is TRBV20-1 and J usage is TRBJ2-7; TRBD2 might be the D (5 bases). From germline, CDR1 is DFQATT and CDR2 SNEGSKA (reference sequence). The CDR3 totals 10 residues.

The CDR3 loop is CASSPTISGQGAATEAFF. CDR3 DNA: TGCGCCAGCAGCCCTACCATTTCGGGACAGGGGGCCGCCACTGAAGCTTTCTTT. J is TRBJ1-1 and V is TRBV5-1; 12 bases line up with TRBD1. V shed 4 bases, J shed 4 bases, and the junction held 14 bases outside the gene matches. This CDR3 spans 18 amino acids. Per germline, CDR1 SGHRS and CDR2 YFSETQ.

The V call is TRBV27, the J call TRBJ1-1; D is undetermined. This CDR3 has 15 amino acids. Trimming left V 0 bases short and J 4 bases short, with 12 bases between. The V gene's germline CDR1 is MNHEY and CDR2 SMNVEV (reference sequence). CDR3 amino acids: CASSLSGFDGTEAFF. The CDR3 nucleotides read TGTGCCAGCAGTTTATCCGGGTTCGATGGCACTGAAGCTTTCTTT.

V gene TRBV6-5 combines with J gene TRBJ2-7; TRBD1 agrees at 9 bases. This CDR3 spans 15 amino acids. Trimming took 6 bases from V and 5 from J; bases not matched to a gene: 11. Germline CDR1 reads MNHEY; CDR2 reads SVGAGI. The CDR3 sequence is CASSAGTGSLDEQYF. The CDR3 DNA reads TGTGCCAGCAGCGCCGGGACAGGGTCCCTTGACGAGCAGTACTTC.

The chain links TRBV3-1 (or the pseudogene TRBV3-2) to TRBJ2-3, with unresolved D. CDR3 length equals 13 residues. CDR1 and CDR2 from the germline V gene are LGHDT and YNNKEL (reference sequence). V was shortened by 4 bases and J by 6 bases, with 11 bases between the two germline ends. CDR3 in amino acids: CASSLSEADTQYF. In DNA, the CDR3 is TGTGCCAGCAGCCTCTCCGAAGCGGATACGCAGTATTTT.

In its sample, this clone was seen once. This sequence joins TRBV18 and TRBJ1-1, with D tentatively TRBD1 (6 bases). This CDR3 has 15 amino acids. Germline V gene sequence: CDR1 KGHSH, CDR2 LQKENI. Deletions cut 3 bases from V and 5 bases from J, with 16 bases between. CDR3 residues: CASSPRDNPGTEAFF. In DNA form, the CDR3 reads TGTGCCAGCTCACCGAGGGACAACCCTGGGACTGAAGCTTTCTTT.

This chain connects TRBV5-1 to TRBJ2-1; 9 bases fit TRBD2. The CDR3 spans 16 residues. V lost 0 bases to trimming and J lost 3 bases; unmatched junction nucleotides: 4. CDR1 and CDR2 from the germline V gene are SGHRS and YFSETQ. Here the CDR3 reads CASSLDLAGFYNEQFF. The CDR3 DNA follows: TGCGCCAGCAGCTTGGATCTAGCGGGATTCTACAATGAGCAGTTCTTC. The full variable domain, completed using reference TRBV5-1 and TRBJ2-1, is KAGVTQTPRYLIKTRGQQVTLSCSPISGHRSVSWYQQTPGQGLQFLFEYFSETQRNKGNFPGRFSGRQFSNSRSEMNVSTLELGDSALYLCASSLDLAGFYNEQFFGPGTRLTVL.

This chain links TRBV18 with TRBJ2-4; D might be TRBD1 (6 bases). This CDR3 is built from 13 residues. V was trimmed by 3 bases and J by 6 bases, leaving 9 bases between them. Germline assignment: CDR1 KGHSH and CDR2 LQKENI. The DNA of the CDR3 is TGTGCCAGCTCACCTCAGGGGATAAACATTCAGTACTTC. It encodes CASSPQGINIQYF.

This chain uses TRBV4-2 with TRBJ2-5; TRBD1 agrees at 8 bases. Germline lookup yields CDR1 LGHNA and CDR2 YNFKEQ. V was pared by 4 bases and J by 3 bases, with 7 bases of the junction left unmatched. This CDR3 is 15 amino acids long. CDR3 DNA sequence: TGTGCCAGCAGCCGGGACAGGCCGGGGGAAGAGACCCAGTACTTC. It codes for CASSRDRPGEETQYF.

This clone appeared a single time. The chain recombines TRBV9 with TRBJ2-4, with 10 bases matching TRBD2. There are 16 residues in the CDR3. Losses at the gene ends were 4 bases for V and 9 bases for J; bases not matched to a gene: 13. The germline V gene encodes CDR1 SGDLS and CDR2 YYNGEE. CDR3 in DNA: TGTGCCAGCAGCCCGTCGCTAGCGGGAGTCTCGGGCATTCAGTACTTC. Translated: CASSPSLAGVSGIQYF.

The CDR3 DNA sequence: TGCAGCGTTGACGGGCCAGGGCCCTCTGGGGCCAACGTCCTGACTTTC. The encoded protein is CSVDGPGPSGANVLTF. The J gene is TRBJ2-6, the V gene TRBV29-1; D is perhaps TRBD1 (5 bases). The CDR3 is made up of 16 amino acids. The germline V gene encodes CDR1 SQVTM and CDR2 ANQGSEA. Trimming pared 3 bases from V and 0 bases from J, leaving 12 bases between.

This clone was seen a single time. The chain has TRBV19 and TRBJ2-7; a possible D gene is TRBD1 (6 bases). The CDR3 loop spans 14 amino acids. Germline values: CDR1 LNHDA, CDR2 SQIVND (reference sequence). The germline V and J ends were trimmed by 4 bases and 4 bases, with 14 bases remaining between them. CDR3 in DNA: TGTGCCAGTAGTAACACAGGGTTCGGATACGAGCAGTACTTC. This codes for CASSNTGFGYEQYF.

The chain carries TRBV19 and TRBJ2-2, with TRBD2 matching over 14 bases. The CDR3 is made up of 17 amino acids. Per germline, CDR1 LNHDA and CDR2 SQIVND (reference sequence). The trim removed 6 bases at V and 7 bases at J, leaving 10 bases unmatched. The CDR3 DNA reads TGTGCCAGTAGACCTAGACTAGCGGGAGGGTACGGCGGGGAGCTGTTTTTT. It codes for CASRPRLAGGYGGELFF.

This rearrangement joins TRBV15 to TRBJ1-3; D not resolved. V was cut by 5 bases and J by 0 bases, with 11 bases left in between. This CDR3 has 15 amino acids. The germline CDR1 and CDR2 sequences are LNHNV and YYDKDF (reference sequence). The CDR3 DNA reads TGTGCCACCAGCCTCGACCGGGTCTCTGGAAACACCATATATTTT. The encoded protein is CATSLDRVSGNTIYF.

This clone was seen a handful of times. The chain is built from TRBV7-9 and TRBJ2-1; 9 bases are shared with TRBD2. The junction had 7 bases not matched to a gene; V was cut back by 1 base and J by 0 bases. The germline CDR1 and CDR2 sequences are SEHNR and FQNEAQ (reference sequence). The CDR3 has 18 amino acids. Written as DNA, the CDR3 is TGTGCCAGCAGCTTAGAAGCTAGCGGGACCTCCTCCTACAATGAGCAGTTCTTC. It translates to CASSLEASGTSSYNEQFF.

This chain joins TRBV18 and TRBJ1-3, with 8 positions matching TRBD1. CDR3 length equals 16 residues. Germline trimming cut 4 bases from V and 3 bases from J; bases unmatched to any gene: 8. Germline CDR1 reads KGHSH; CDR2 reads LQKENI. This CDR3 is CASSLQRTGSGNTIYF. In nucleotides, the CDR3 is TGTGCCAGCTCACTACAAAGGACAGGGAGTGGAAACACCATATATTTT.

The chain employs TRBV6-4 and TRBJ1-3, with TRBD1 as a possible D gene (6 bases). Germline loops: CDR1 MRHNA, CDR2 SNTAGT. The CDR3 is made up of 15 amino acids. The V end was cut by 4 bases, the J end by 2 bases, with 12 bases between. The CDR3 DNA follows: TGTGCCAGCAGTGGACCCGGGACAACTGGAAACACCATATATTTT. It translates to CASSGPGTTGNTIYF.

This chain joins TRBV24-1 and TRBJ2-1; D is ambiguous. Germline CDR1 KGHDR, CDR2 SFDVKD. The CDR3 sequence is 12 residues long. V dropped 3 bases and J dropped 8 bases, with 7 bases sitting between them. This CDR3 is CATSDPGHEQFF. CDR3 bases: TGTGCCACCAGTGATCCCGGTCATGAGCAGTTCTTC.

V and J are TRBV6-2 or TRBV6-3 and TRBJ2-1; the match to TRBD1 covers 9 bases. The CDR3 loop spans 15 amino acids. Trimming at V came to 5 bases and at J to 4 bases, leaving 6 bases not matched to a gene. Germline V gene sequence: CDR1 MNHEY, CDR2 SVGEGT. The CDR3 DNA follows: TGTGCCAGCAGTCTCCGGGACAGGGCTTACAATGAGCAGTTCTTC. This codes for CASSLRDRAYNEQFF.

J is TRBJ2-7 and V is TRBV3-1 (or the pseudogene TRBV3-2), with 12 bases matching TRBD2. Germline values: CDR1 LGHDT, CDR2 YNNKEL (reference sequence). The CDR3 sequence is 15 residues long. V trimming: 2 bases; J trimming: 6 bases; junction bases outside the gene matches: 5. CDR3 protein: CASSQRLAGVGEQYF. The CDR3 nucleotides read TGTGCCAGCAGCCAAAGACTAGCGGGAGTGGGCGAGCAGTACTTC.

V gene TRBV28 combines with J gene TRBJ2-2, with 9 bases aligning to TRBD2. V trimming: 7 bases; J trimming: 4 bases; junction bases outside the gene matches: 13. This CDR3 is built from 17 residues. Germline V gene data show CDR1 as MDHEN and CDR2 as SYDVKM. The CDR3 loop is CASISMGLAGRTGELFF. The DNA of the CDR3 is TGTGCCAGCATCTCAATGGGGCTAGCGGGACGCACCGGGGAGCTGTTTTTT.

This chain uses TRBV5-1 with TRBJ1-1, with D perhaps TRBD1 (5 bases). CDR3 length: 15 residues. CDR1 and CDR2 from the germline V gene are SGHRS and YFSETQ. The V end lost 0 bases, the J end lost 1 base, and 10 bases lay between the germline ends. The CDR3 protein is CASSLVGAQNTEAFF. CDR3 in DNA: TGCGCCAGCAGCTTGGTTGGGGCACAGAACACTGAAGCTTTCTTT. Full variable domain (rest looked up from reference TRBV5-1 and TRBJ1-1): KAGVTQTPRYLIKTRGQQVTLSCSPISGHRSVSWYQQTPGQGLQFLFEYFSETQRNKGNFPGRFSGRQFSNSRSEMNVSTLELGDSALYLCASSLVGAQNTEAFFGQGTRLTVV.

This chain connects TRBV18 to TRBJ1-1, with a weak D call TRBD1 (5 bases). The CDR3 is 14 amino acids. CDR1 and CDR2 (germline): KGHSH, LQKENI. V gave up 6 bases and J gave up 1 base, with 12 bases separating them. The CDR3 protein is CASSQGEGNTEAFF. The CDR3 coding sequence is TGTGCCAGCTCTCAGGGTGAAGGGAACACTGAAGCTTTCTTT.